This T cell receptor (beta chain) came from a study of cytomegalovirus exposure and HLA in healthy donors. The study's findings and limits: Some V segments could not be told apart, so they were left out, TRBV6-2 and TRBV6-3 among them.

PCR amplification relied on 60 Vbeta primers (plus 13 Jbeta primers). The table came from immunoSEQ multiplex PCR; TCRdb's copy has only in-frame clones and leaves some out. Here the sample spans 160,000 or so clones, 81% being singletons. Donors were ostensibly healthy at sampling, although undocumented immune exposures were probable. Losses at the gene ends were 5 bases for V and 7 bases for J; bases not matched to a gene: 11. Germline V gene lookup returns CDR1 SGHAT and CDR2 FQNNGV. The CDR3 sequence is 16 residues long. Worth noting for this clone: Its antigen remains unidentified.

The material sequenced was PBMCs. The V gene is TRBV11-2, the J gene TRBJ1-6; 7 positions agree with TRBD1. The sequence derives from a young woman in good health and CMV-seropositive. CDR3 coding DNA: TGTGCCAGCAGCCAAAGTTCCGGGACAGCAAATTCACCCCTCCACTTT. It translates to CASSQSSGTANSPLHF.